This T cell receptor (beta chain) originates from a study of CD8+ T cells in alopecia areata. PBMCs were stained for CD3, CD4 and CD8, and CD4+ and CD8+ T cells were sorted. The count of this clone is one. The target antigen is unknown. Germline-derived CDR1 and CDR2 are SGHNT and YYREEE (reference sequence). V was trimmed by 0 bases and J by 2 bases, leaving 3 bases between them. CDR3 length: 13 residues. The sequencing template was cDNA reverse transcribed from extracted RNA. Sequencing was performed with immunoSEQ multiplex PCR; in TCRdb, only in-frame clones are kept and a portion is missing. This sample yields approximately 150,000 clones, of which about two thirds are seen a single time; less than 40% belongs to the top ten. Study results and caveats: Scalp sample data also include resident alphabeta T cells from normal skin. Between patients, shared TCR sequences were less clear than in mice. This was possibly due in part to HLA diversity in the patient population.

Sequenced material: CD8+ T cells sorted from blood. This sequence joins TRBV5-4 and TRBJ2-4; D is uncertain. This receptor was identified in a human donor in good health. The CDR3 here is CASSLGSKNIQYF. The CDR3 DNA is TGTGCCAGCAGCTTGGGATCCAAAAACATTCAGTACTTC.